This record concerns one T cell receptor beta chain sequence. The clone's antigen remains unknown. Base quality data are lacking; no much larger clone is found one base away. The data stem from a study of cytomegalovirus exposure and HLA in healthy donors (dated by TCRdb to 2016 to 2017). Background on the whole study: In an earlier analysis of under 750 of the donors, 276 Gb of sequence data and approximately 100 million unique TCR beta sequences from 150 million to 200 million T cells were reported. The study aimed to test whether cataloging public T cell receptors could reveal signatures of past pathogen exposure. A later analysis re-examined previously published TCR beta repertoires from just over 650 donors and added high-resolution HLA genotyping to investigate patterns of TCR occurrence. Besides the first cohort of approximately 670 subjects, a separate validation cohort made up of roughly 130 different subjects was used. To predict cytomegalovirus infection status, the study brought together high-throughput TCR immunosequencing, statistical association of individual TCRs with disease status, and machine learning. The study used immunosequencing to profile the T cell repertoires of under 700 subjects and linked those repertoires to cytomegalovirus serostatus. Genome-wide SNP genotypes for about 60% of the roughly 670 donors were used in a later genetic analysis, which treated that subset as a discovery cohort. Typing coverage varied by locus: roughly 629-640 donors for A, B, C, DRB1 and DQB1; approximately 500 for DQA1; approximately 610 for DPA1; some 470 for DPB1. An early release covering around 630 HLA-typed donors comprised approximately 300 gigabases of sequencing data and approximately 80 million unique TCR sequences. Alongside the repertoire data, information on donor age, sex, ethnicity and CMV serostatus was compiled. An earlier analysis of 450 to 750 of the donors used high-throughput TCR beta sequencing to judge whether each TCR beta V gene segment behaved as functional or pseudogenic. HLA typing included class I and class II loci at four-digit resolution. Every repertoire in the discovery cohort had been generated on one and the same sequencing platform. Among roughly 400 genotyped donors of the cohort, an average of roughly 240,000 unique TCR beta nucleotide sequences were sequenced per donor, roughly a sixth of them non-productive. The genetic ancestry cluster associated with self-reported Caucasian donors included 81% of the 398 genotyped donors. Five DR-DQ haplotypes were handled as single units for association and clustering because linkage in the cohort was strong. Rather than using new phenotypic data, the later analysis identified candidate immune exposures from TCR beta sequences and from how often those sequences occurred across donors. On the study overall, not on this receptor specifically: When HLA alleles, especially DR and DQ, strongly co-occurred, TCR associations were difficult to assign to individual alleles. In vitro tests confirmed that a few of the cytomegalovirus-associated TCR beta chains recognize cytomegalovirus antigens. Across donors, most TCR sequences were observed very rarely, whereas some public TCRs were present in many individuals. It was suggested by the authors that the approach could potentially be generalized to other disease states and immunological phenotypes. For the cohort, immune exposure information was limited to CMV serostatus. Most CMV-associated TCR beta chains appeared to be HLA-restricted in a later analysis, and the HLA associations seemed to be driven largely by CMV exposure. Because HLA typing was missing for some donors at each locus, association tests included only the typed subset. Presence/absence analyses assumed roughly uniform sequencing depth across donors, an assumption that may not hold. Because counts were too low, some 17 rarely observed V segments, including chromosome 9 orphons, were excluded from the earlier analysis of 500 to 700 of the donors. In both the original and validation cohorts, the classifier was reported to diagnose cytomegalovirus status with high specificity and sensitivity. In the study, about 150 TCR beta chains were listed as associated with cytomegalovirus. A further reported finding was that TCR beta sequences accurately predicted the HLA-A and HLA-B alleles for most subjects in the first cohort. An earlier analysis of several hundred of the donors showed that most TCR beta V segments appeared in productive rearrangements either about 87% or about 30% of the time, which broadly matched IMGT annotations. In this cohort, only TCR beta chains were sequenced, and detectable features were limited by the absence of alpha or paired-chain data. According to a later analysis, TCR association rates differed among HLA loci, with DRB1 alleles showing the most associated TCRs and HLA-C alleles showing the fewest. In a later analysis, HLA-associated TCR beta chains showed more clonal expansion and lower generation probabilities than non-associated chains that were equally common. Compared with the 666-donor mean, donors in an Asian-associated ancestry cluster had fewer N-insertions in productive TCRs, according to a later genetic analysis. A cluster of highly shared sequence variants was judged likely to be a technical artifact of the sequencing pipeline. An association between a missense DCLRE1C variant and V-gene and J-gene trimming of TCR beta chains was found in a later genetic analysis and replicated in an independent cohort. Linkage disequilibrium might explain the correlated functional status among segregating V segments, but an unknown experimental factor could not be excluded. At a false discovery rate of 0.05, a later analysis linked some 18,000 TCR beta sequences to specific HLA alleles. In a later analysis, several top co-occurrence clusters were reported to appear linked to parvovirus B19, influenza, CMV and Epstein-Barr virus.

Library method: the immunoSEQ multiplex PCR assay. A mixture of 60 forward primers for TCR Vbeta segments and 13 reverse primers for TCR Jbeta segments was used in the multiplex PCR. Amplification of the CDR3 region of rearranged TCR beta genes was performed with a multiplex PCR assay on genomic DNA. Amplified TCR beta libraries were sequenced as 87-base-pair reads on the Illumina HiSeq System. The authors' pipeline ran thus. Across the 500 to 750 repertoires, a later analysis counted 60 million to 90 million unique TCR beta chains, some 11 million of which were shared by at least two donors. Raw reads were error-corrected and collapsed into unique sequences with a nearest-neighbor algorithm that merged closely related sequences to remove PCR and sequencing errors. CDR3 sequences were aligned to IMGT reference sequences to assign V, D and J gene segments. For a sequence to be retained, at least a six-nucleotide match to both a V gene segment and a J gene segment was required. A rearrangement was called productive if the CDR3 had no stop codons and remained in frame with V and J, and every other rearrangement was called non-productive. Following IMGT convention, CDR3 was defined as the stretch from the second conserved V-encoded cysteine to the conserved J-encoded phenylalanine. Sequences without an unambiguous match to a single V gene segment were excluded from the earlier analysis of 587 of the donors. In an earlier analysis of approximately 550 of the donors, V segments were called functional above 56.7% productive rearrangements and were called segregating when the between-donor standard deviation exceeded 5%. To diagnose cytomegalovirus status from the catalog of TCR beta chain sequences, a statistical classification framework was built. A later analysis assigned V and J genes by comparing TCR nucleotide sequences with IMGT/GENE-DB human TR gene sequences. The TCRdist pipeline was used in a later analysis to assign CDR3 sequences and most-parsimonious VDJ recombination scenarios. In a later analysis, each TCR beta chain was defined by its CDR3 amino acid sequence together with its V-gene family, and reads lacking a unique V-gene family were excluded. A later analysis removed over 500 highly shared, low-generation-probability nucleotide sequences to deal with suspected cross-contamination and a sequencing artifact. In a later analysis, a clonal expansion index was calculated for each public chain from normalized within-repertoire ranks of inferred template counts. Generation probabilities in a later analysis came from a VDJ recombination model fitted to out-of-frame rearrangements, and those results were checked against IGoR. Hypergeometric tests were used in a later analysis to score TCR-TCR, TCR-HLA and TCR-CMV co-occurrence, with a repertoire-size bias correction applied to the TCR pairs. To estimate false discovery rates, a later analysis permuted the HLA or CMV assignments 20 times. In a later analysis, co-occurring TCRs were grouped with DBSCAN, and TCRdist sequence similarity was added when clustering was performed within HLA-allele-positive subsets. Repertoires with fewer than 30,000 or more than 120,000 public chains were left out of co-occurrence clustering, as were about five repertoires with anomalous nucleotide sharing. As stored in TCRdb, this immuneACCESS dataset retains in-frame rearrangements with V and J assigned. A fraction of the clones does not appear; measured against another copy, unresolved V genes explain less than half of the discrepancy, and the remainder lacks a known reason. That table furnishes V, J and clone size, whereas the DNA furnished D and trimming. In all, the sample holds 85,000 to 100,000 clones, and roughly 78% of those were seen once. Of the sample, just over 0.75% is held by the ten largest clones.

The cohort comprised 670 or so healthy bone marrow donors. Cohort members were all nominally healthy when sampled, although unrecorded immune exposures were likely present. The donor was CMV seronegative and was included in the group of a few hundred seronegative cohort members. A peripheral blood sample was collected from each donor, and TCR beta sequencing was performed on peripheral blood mononuclear cells. The Qiagen DNeasy Blood Extraction Kit was used to extract genomic DNA from the blood cell samples. Sequenced input: PBMCs. The receptor comes from a woman aged 55-70 years in good health and CMV-seronegative.

At the DNA level, the sequence is TGTGCCAGCAGCTCGACAGGGGGCGAATCACCCCTCCACTTT. It specifies CASSSTGGESPLHF. The rearranged chain carries TRBV7-2 and TRBJ1-6; 10 nucleotides in the junction match TRBD1. CDR1 and CDR2 are drawn from the germline V gene: SGHTA, FQGNSA. The CDR3, cysteine through phenylalanine, is 14 amino acids long. Only the CDR3 part of the read is kept: 42 bases, read in frame from the first base. Trimmed from V: 4 bases; trimmed from J: 10 bases; junction bases lacking a gene match: 4.